This T cell receptor beta chain is drawn from a study of CD8 T cells in Susac syndrome. Study-wide points: Acknowledgment was made by the study that its TCR sequencing and HLA analysis involved a relatively small number of individuals.

High-throughput TCR beta sequencing covered peripheral CD8+ and CD4+ T cells. Note on this clonotype: Its specificity is unknown.

When the RNA was reverse transcribed, random hexamers were used with an input of roughly 0.5 to 1 ug. Multiplex PCR with immunoSEQ amplified the TCR beta CDR3 across 54 Vbeta and 13 Jbeta. TCRdb called the immunoSEQ multiplex PCR reads again in MiXCR, with one record for every CDR3 protein. The sample lists under 200,000 distinct CDR3 sequences; approximately 94% were seen once. The sequence came from a human donor with Susac syndrome. The sample comprised CD4+ T cells from PBMCs.

Written as DNA, the CDR3 is TGCGCCAGCAGCCAAGGGCGACAGGGGCGAACTGGAAACACCATATATTTT. This translates into CASSQGRQGRTGNTIYF. The rearrangement joins TRBV4-1 to TRBJ1-3, with 8 bases aligning to TRBD1. Germline trimming cut 1 base from V and 2 bases from J; bases unmatched to any gene: 7. This CDR3 spans 17 amino acids. The germline V gene has CDR1 MGHRA and CDR2 YSYEKL.